A single sample gave rise to the 7 T cell receptor beta chains below, sequenced in a study of early T cells in non-severe SARS-CoV-2 infection. One entry per CDR3 protein, called by TCRdb with MiXCR from the 5' RACE reads. The sample holds fewer than 65,000 distinct CDR3 sequences, about 10% seen once. The sequenced sample was whole blood, obtained at baseline. All receptors derive from an adult who was a healthcare worker with PCR-confirmed SARS-CoV-2 infection or an uninfected control (not recorded which).

This rearrangement joins TRBV5-5 to TRBJ1-1, with D maybe TRBD1 (5 bases). The CDR3 is 15 amino acids. The V gene lost 2 bases and the J gene lost 4 bases, with 15 bases spanning the gap. Germline CDR1 is SGHKS and CDR2 is YYEKEE (reference sequence). CDR3 sequence (DNA): TGTGCCAGCAGCTTCGCAGGGTTGGAGGGCACTGAAGCTTTCTTT. Encoded protein: CASSFAGLEGTEAFF.

This clonotype showed up many times. This chain links TRBV20-1 with TRBJ2-7, with D unclear. Trimming shortened V by 0 bases and J by 1 base, and 10 bases separated the two germline ends. CDR3 length equals 14 residues. CDR1 is DFQATT, CDR2 SNEGSKA, per germline (reference sequence). CDR3 nucleotides: TGCAGTGCTAGAGATCCGGGCACGTCCTACGAGCAGTACTTC. This gives the protein CSARDPGTSYEQYF.

In its sample, this clonotype was seen a few times. The chain joins TRBV19 to TRBJ2-7; D unresolved. V lost 1 base and J 7 bases, leaving 5 bases between the germline ends. The CDR3 sequence is 11 residues long. Per the germline V gene, CDR1 is LNHDA and CDR2 is SQIVND (reference sequence). The CDR3 here is CASSIGVEQYF. DNA for the CDR3: TGTGCCAGTAGTATAGGGGTGGAGCAGTACTTC.

This sequence joins TRBV7-9 and TRBJ2-5; no clear D gene. The CDR3 spans 15 residues. Trimming stripped 1 base from V and 2 bases from J, with 11 bases between. Germline values: CDR1 SEHNR, CDR2 FQNEAQ (reference sequence). In DNA, the CDR3 is TGTGCCAGCAGCTTAGGGACGGCAGTACAAGAGACCCAGTACTTC. Translation gives CASSLGTAVQETQYF.

Only a few counts were recorded for this clonotype. The genes are TRBV2 and TRBJ1-1, with 11 positions matching TRBD1. Germline CDR1 is SNHLY and CDR2 is FYNNEI. With 6 bases clipped from V and 5 bases from J, the junction kept 5 bases outside the gene matches. The CDR3 consists of 14 residues. The CDR3 protein is CASRDRGLSTEAFF. The CDR3 DNA reads as TGTGCCAGCAGGGACAGGGGGCTCTCAACTGAAGCTTTCTTT. Full variable domain (rest looked up from reference TRBV2 and TRBJ1-1): EPEVTQTPSHQVTQMGQEVILRCVPISNHLYFYWYRQILGQKVEFLVSFYNNEISEKSEIFDDQFSVERPDGSNFTLKIRSTKLEDSAMYFCASRDRGLSTEAFFGQGTRLTVV.

This clonotype was seen repeatedly, ten times or more. V is TRBV19 and J is TRBJ2-1, with a tentative D call TRBD1 (6 bases). Germline V lookup: CDR1 LNHDA, CDR2 SQIVND (reference sequence). Trimming stripped 1 base from V and 4 bases from J, with 11 bases between. The CDR3 spans 15 residues. The CDR3 DNA reads as TGTGCCAGTAGTATAGTTCTGACAGGTTACAATGAGCAGTTCTTC. Translated: CASSIVLTGYNEQFF.

This clonotype was observed a handful of times. This chain joins TRBV6-6 and TRBJ1-1; D call uncertain. The CDR3 covers 13 residues. The ends were cut back, 10 bases at V and 0 bases at J, with 12 bases in the middle. Germline V CDR1 and CDR2: MNHNY, SVGAGI (reference sequence). The CDR3 bases are TGTGCCACTTCGAATCCAGTGAACACTGAAGCTTTCTTT. Its protein is CATSNPVNTEAFF.